This section outlines one TCR beta chain sequence together with its context. The V gene lost 2 bases and the J gene lost 4 bases, with 11 bases spanning the gap. The germline V gene has CDR1 ENHRY and CDR2 SYGVKD. This CDR3 spans 14 amino acids. Researchers ran the PCR with 60 Vbeta and 13 Jbeta primers. Profiled with immunoSEQ multiplex PCR; TCRdb holds only in-frame clones, not every one. The table records about 140,000 clones, 61% of them present only once. This sample is part of a study of cytomegalovirus exposure and HLA in healthy donors. The V call is TRBV10-3, the J call TRBJ1-2; D ambiguous. The sequencing sample was made of PBMCs. This TCR came from a male donor in good health and CMV-seronegative. CDR3 in amino acids: CAISENSGGYGYTF. CDR3 DNA: TGTGCCATCAGTGAGAACTCCGGAGGCTATGGCTACACCTTC.